This record concerns one T cell receptor (beta chain) sequence. The antigen remains undetermined. The V gene end was trimmed by 5 bases and the J gene end by 0 bases; junction bases not matched to a gene: 24. The germline gives CDR1 MNHEY, CDR2 SVGEGT. The CDR3 loop spans 22 amino acids. Each CDR3 protein is one row after TCRdb ran MiXCR on the reads. The sample shows under 200,000 distinct CDR3 sequences, about a fifth of them seen only once. This sample was included in a study of T cell repertoires in cytomegalovirus infection. Study in general: The authors used CMV epitopes that were HLA-C-restricted (recently identified) and HLA-B-restricted (well studied). Both a matching HLA type and CMV infection were indicated by public TCR beta signatures. Findings of the study overall: Cumulative public TCR beta family frequency identified CMV carriers with the relevant HLA. HLA-C-restricted CMV-specific TCR beta clonotypes were dominant in the ex vivo response.

The specimen comprised CD8+ T cells from cultured PBMCs, sampled from culture after CMV antigen stimulation. The chain is built from TRBV6-2 or TRBV6-3 and TRBJ1-4; 7 bases align to TRBD1. This receptor was identified in a human donor in good health (CMV status not recorded). Some clones in this sample may be carry-over from other donors' samples. CDR3 region: CASSVTVGQELTHLSTNEKLFF. The CDR3, as DNA: TGTGCCAGCAGTGTTACCGTCGGACAGGAACTGACTCATCTATCAACTAATGAAAAACTGTTTTTT.